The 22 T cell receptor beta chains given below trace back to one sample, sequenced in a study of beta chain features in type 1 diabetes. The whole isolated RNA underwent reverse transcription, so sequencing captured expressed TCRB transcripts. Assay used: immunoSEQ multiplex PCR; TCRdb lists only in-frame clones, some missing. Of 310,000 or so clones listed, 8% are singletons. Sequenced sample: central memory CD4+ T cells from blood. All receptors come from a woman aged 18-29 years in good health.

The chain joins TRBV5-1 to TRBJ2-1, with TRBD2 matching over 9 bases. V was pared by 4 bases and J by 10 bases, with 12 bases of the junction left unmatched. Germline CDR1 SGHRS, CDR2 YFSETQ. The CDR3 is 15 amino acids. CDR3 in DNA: TGCGCCAGCAGCCAACCGGGACTAGCAGCTCCCGAGCAGTTCTTC. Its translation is CASSQPGLAAPEQFF. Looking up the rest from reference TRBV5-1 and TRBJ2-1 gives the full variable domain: KAGVTQTPRYLIKTRGQQVTLSCSPISGHRSVSWYQQTPGQGLQFLFEYFSETQRNKGNFPGRFSGRQFSNSRSEMNVSTLELGDSALYLCASSQPGLAAPEQFFGPGTRLTVL.

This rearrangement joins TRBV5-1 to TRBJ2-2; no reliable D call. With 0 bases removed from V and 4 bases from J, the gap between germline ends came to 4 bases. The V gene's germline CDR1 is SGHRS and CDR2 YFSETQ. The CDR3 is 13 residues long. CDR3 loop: CASSLEGTGELFF. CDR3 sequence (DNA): TGCGCCAGCAGCTTGGAGGGCACCGGGGAGCTGTTTTTT.

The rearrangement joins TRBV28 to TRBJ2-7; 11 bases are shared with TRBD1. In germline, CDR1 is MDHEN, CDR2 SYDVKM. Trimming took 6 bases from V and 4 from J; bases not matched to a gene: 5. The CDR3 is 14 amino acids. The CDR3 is CASREGTGGYEQYF. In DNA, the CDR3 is TGTGCCAGCAGGGAGGGGACAGGGGGATACGAGCAGTACTTC.

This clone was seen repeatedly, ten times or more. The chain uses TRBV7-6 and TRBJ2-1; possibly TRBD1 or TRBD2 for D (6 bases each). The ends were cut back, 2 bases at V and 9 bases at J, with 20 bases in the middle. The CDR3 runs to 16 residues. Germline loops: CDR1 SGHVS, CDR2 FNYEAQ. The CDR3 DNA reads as TGTGCCAGCAGCTTAAAGACAGGAAAGAAGGGGGGTGAGCAGTTCTTC. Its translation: CASSLKTGKKGGEQFF.

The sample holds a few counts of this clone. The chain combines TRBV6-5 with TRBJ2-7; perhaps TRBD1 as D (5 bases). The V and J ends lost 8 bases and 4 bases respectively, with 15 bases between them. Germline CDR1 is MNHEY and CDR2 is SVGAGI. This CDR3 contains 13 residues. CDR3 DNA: TGTGCCAGCCGGAAACTCGGACAATACGAGCAGTACTTC. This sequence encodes CASRKLGQYEQYF.

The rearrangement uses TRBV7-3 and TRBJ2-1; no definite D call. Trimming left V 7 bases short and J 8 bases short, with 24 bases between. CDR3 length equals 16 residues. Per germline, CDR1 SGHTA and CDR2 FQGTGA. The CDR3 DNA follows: TGTGCCAGCACCCGAATAGTAGTCCTATTCTTCCATGAGCAGTTCTTC. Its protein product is CASTRIVVLFFHEQFF.

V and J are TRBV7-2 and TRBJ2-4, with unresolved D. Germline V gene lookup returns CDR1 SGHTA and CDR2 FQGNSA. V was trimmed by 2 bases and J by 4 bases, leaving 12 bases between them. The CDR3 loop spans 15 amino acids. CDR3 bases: TGTGCCAGCAGCTTATTAATATCCAAAAAAAACATTCAGTACTTC. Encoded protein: CASSLLISKKNIQYF.

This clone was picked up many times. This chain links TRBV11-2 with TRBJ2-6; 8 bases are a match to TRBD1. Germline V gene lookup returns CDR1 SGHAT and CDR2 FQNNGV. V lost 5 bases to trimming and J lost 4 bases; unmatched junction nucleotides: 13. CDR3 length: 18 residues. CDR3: CASSPPSGQGAGANVLTF. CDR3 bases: TGTGCCAGCAGCCCCCCCTCCGGACAGGGAGCCGGGGCCAACGTCCTGACTTTC.

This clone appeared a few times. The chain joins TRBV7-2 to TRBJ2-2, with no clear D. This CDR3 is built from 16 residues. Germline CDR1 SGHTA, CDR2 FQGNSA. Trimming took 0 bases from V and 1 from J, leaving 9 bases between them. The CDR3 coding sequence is TGTGCCAGCAGCTTAGCGAGTCGGGTGAACACCGGGGAGCTGTTTTTT. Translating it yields CASSLASRVNTGELFF.

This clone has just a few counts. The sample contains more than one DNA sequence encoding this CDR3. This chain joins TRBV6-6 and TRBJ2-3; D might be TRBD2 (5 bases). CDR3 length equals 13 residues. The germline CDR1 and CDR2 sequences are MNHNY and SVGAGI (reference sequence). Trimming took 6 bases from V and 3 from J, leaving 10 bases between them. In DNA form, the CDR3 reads TGTGCCAGCAGCCCTCCGGGGACAGATACGCAGTATTTT. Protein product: CASSPPGTDTQYF.

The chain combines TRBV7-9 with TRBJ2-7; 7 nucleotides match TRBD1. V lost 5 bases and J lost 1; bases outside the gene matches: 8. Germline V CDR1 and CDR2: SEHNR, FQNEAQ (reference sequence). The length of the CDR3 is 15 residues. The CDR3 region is CASSDRERGSYEQYF. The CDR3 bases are TGTGCCAGCAGCGACAGGGAAAGAGGGTCCTACGAGCAGTACTTC.

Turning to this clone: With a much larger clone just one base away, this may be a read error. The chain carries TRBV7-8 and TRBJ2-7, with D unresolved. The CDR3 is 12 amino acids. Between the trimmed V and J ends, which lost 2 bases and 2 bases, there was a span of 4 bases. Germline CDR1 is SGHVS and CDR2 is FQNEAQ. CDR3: CASSLTAYEQYF. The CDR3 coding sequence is TGTGCCAGCAGCTTAACGGCCTACGAGCAGTACTTC.

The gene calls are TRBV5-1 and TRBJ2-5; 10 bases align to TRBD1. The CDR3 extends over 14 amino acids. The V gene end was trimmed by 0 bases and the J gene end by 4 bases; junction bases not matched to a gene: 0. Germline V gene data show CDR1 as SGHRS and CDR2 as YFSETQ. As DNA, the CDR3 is TGCGCCAGCAGCTTGGGACAGGGGGCAGAGACCCAGTACTTC. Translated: CASSLGQGAETQYF.

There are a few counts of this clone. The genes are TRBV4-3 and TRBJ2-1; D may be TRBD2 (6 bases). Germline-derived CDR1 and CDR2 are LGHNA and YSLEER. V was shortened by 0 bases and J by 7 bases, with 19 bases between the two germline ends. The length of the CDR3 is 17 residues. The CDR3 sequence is CASSQDLRLARGNEQFF. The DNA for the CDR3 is TGCGCCAGCAGCCAAGATCTTAGGCTAGCTCGGGGGAATGAGCAGTTCTTC.

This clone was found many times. This CDR3 is CAISSDPGQGAEAFF. As DNA, the CDR3 is TGTGCCATCAGCTCGGACCCGGGACAGGGGGCTGAAGCTTTCTTT. V gene TRBV10-3 combines with J gene TRBJ1-1; 11 bases fit TRBD1. The CDR3 spans 15 residues. V lost 6 bases to trimming and J lost 6 bases; unmatched junction nucleotides: 9. Per germline, CDR1 ENHRY and CDR2 SYGVKD.

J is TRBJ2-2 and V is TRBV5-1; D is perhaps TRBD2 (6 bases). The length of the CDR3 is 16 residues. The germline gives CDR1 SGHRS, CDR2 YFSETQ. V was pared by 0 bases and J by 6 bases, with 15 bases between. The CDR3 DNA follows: TGCGCCAGCAGCTTGGTACGGGGACTCCTGCCCGGGGAGCTGTTTTTT. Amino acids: CASSLVRGLLPGELFF. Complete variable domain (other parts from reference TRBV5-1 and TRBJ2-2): KAGVTQTPRYLIKTRGQQVTLSCSPISGHRSVSWYQQTPGQGLQFLFEYFSETQRNKGNFPGRFSGRQFSNSRSEMNVSTLELGDSALYLCASSLVRGLLPGELFFGEGSRLTVL.

The DNA for the CDR3 is TGCGCCAGCAGCTTGAGGCCCGGCGGGTCCACAGATACGCAGTATTTT. Amino acid sequence: CASSLRPGGSTDTQYF. The chain has TRBV5-1 and TRBJ2-3; a possible D gene is TRBD2 (5 bases). Trimming took off 1 base at V and 2 bases at J, with 14 bases between the two ends. CDR1 is SGHRS, CDR2 YFSETQ, per germline. The CDR3 extends over 16 amino acids.

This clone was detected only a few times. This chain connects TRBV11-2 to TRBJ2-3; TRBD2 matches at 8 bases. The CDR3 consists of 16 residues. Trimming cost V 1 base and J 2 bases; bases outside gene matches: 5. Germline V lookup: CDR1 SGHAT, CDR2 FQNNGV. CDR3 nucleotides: TGTGCCAGCAGCTTAGGGCTAGCGGGTTCCACAGATACGCAGTATTTT. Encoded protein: CASSLGLAGSTDTQYF.

This CDR3 is CASSFGQGAETQYF. The CDR3 nucleotides read TGCGCCAGCAGCTTCGGACAGGGGGCAGAGACCCAGTACTTC. The gene calls are TRBV5-1 and TRBJ2-5; 11 nucleotides align to TRBD1. This CDR3 is built from 14 residues. The junction had 1 base not matched to a gene; V was cut back by 2 bases and J by 4 bases. CDR1 and CDR2 (germline): SGHRS, YFSETQ.

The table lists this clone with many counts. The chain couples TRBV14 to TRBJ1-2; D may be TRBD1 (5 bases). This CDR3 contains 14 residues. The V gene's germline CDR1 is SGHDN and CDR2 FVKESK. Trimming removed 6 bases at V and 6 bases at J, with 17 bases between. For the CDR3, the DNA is TGTGCCAGCAGGCTTCGCGGGGCGGTGAATGGCTACACCTTC. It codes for CASRLRGAVNGYTF.

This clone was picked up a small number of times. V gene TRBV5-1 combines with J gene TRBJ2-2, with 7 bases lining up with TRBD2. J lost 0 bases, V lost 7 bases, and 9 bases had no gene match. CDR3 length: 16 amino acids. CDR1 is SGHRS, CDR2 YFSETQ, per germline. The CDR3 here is CASGRKAGSNTGELFF. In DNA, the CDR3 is TGCGCCAGCGGACGCAAAGCGGGATCGAACACCGGGGAGCTGTTTTTT.

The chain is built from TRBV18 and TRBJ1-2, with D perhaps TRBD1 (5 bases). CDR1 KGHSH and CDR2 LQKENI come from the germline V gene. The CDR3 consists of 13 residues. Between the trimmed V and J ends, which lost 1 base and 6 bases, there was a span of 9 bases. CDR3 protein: CASSPQQADGYTF. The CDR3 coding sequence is TGTGCCAGCTCACCACAACAGGCCGATGGCTACACCTTC.